These 18 T cell receptor beta chains were all obtained from the same sample, sequenced in a study of blood T cells in healthy people across ages. Through a sample-barcoded 5' primer and a J-beta primer mix, a second PCR was run for about 6 to 11 cycles. TCRdb called the 5' RACE reads again in MiXCR, with one record for every CDR3 protein. The sample includes 650,000 to 950,000 distinct CDR3 sequences, roughly 44% seen only once; the top ten take 15% to 25%. Sequencing was done on a sample of blood. The receptors shown here come from a man aged 55 to 70 in good health.

Details on this clonotype: The junction shows a germline mismatch at one end, possibly a read error. The chain employs TRBV5-1 and TRBJ2-3; TRBD2 matches 9 bases. The CDR3 has 17 residues. The V gene's germline CDR1 is SGHRS and CDR2 YFSETQ. CDR3 in DNA: TGCGCCAGCAGCTTGCCTGCGGGGGGGTCCCAAGGAGATACGCTGTATTTT. Translated: CASSLPAGGSQGDTLYF.

This clonotype was counted a few times. This chain joins TRBV28 and TRBJ2-7; D call uncertain. V was pared by 7 bases and J by 6 bases, with 22 bases between. CDR3 length: 15 residues. Germline V gene sequence: CDR1 MDHEN, CDR2 SYDVKM. CDR3 nucleotides: TGTGCCAGCATCTACACGGGCGTAATTCCACGCGAGCAGTACTTC. Protein sequence: CASIYTGVIPREQYF.

The CDR3 coding sequence is TGTGCCTGGAGTGCGGCTACCGGGGACATTCAGTACTTC. This codes for CAWSAATGDIQYF. The rearrangement uses TRBV30 and TRBJ2-5, with D tentatively TRBD2 (5 bases). The end of the DNA aligns better with TRBJ2-4, so the J call may be wrong. Germline V CDR1 and CDR2: GTSNPN, SVGIG (reference sequence). The CDR3 sequence is 13 residues long.

J is TRBJ2-5 and V is TRBV7-9; D tentatively reads TRBD1 or TRBD2 (5 bases each). V was pared by 0 bases and J by 3 bases, with 11 bases between. This CDR3 contains 15 residues. CDR1 is SEHNR, CDR2 FQNEAQ, per germline (reference sequence). The CDR3 sequence: CASSLADWGKETQYF. The CDR3 coding sequence is TGTGCCAGCAGCTTAGCCGATTGGGGGAAAGAGACCCAGTACTTC.

The chain combines TRBV2 with TRBJ2-7; the D gene could be TRBD1 or TRBD2 (5 bases each). The J call may be in error: the DNA end matches TRBJ2-5 better. The germline V gene encodes CDR1 SNHLY and CDR2 FYNNEI. The CDR3 totals 13 residues. In nucleotides, the CDR3 is TGTGCCAGCAGTGTTGGGGGAACGAAGACCCAGTACTTC. This codes for CASSVGGTKTQYF.

The table lists this clonotype with a few counts. The V gene is TRBV24-1, the J gene TRBJ2-7; the D gene is possibly TRBD1 (5 bases). There are 10 residues in the CDR3. Trimming took 8 bases from V and 4 from J, leaving 5 bases between them. CDR1 is KGHDR and CDR2 is SFDVKD in the germline V gene. Here the CDR3 DNA reads TGTGCCACCAAGGGGTACGAGCAGTACTTC. Translating it yields CATKGYEQYF.

The gene calls are TRBV27 and TRBJ2-4; TRBD1 aligns across 7 bases. Gene TRBJ2-7 matches the end of the DNA better, so the J call may be wrong. This CDR3 region has 13 residues. Looked up from germline, CDR1 is MNHEY and CDR2 is SMNVEV (reference sequence). CDR3 loop: CASSFDRAHEQYF. CDR3 coding DNA: TGTGCCAGCAGTTTCGACAGGGCTCACGAGCAGTACTTC.

The V and J genes are TRBV6-2 or TRBV6-3 and TRBJ2-1; D ambiguous. Germline assignment: CDR1 MNHEY and CDR2 SVGEGT. CDR3 length equals 13 residues. Trimming left V 0 bases short and J 9 bases short, with 9 bases between. CDR3 nucleotide sequence: TGTGCCAGCAGTTACTCTGCCAGCTTTGAGCAGTTCTTC. It is translated as CASSYSASFEQFF.

This clonotype was seen only once. The chain is built from TRBV4-1 and TRBJ1-3, with no clear D. The V gene lost 0 bases and the J gene lost 0 bases, with 12 bases spanning the gap. The CDR3 loop spans 17 amino acids. Per the germline V gene, CDR1 is MGHRA and CDR2 is YSYEKL. For the CDR3, the DNA is TGCGCCAGCAGCCAAGAAAATTCGCAGAACTCTGGAAACACCATATATTTT. Its translation is CASSQENSQNSGNTIYF.

CDR3 amino acids: CAISERSGLAGGQETQYF. Here the CDR3 DNA reads TGTGCCATCAGTGAGAGGTCCGGGCTAGCGGGGGGACAAGAGACCCAGTACTTC. This chain links TRBV10-3 with TRBJ2-5; 11 bases line up with TRBD2. With V trimmed by 2 bases and J by 2 bases, 10 bases remained unmatched. CDR1 and CDR2 from the germline V gene are ENHRY and SYGVKD. This CDR3 spans 18 amino acids.

This CDR3 is CASSSKLAGGGSEQFF. The DNA of the CDR3 is TGTGCCAGCAGCTCCAAACTAGCGGGGGGAGGGTCGGAGCAGTTCTTC. The chain links TRBV9 to TRBJ2-1, with TRBD2 identical over 12 bases. Looked up from germline, CDR1 is SGDLS and CDR2 is YYNGEE. Losses at the gene ends were 4 bases for V and 10 bases for J; bases not matched to a gene: 12. The CDR3 is 16 residues long.

This chain joins TRBV3-1 and TRBJ1-1; no clear D. V was shortened by 0 bases and J by 1 base, with 12 bases between the two germline ends. The CDR3 loop spans 16 amino acids. Germline V CDR1 and CDR2: LGHDT, YNNKEL (reference sequence). CDR3 sequence (DNA): TGTGCCAGCAGCCAAGAAGTAGGGCAGAGGAACACTGAAGCTTTCTTT. This encodes CASSQEVGQRNTEAFF.

The chain combines TRBV28 with TRBJ1-1; D is perhaps TRBD1 (5 bases). Germline V lookup: CDR1 MDHEN, CDR2 SYDVKM. V lost 6 bases and J lost 1, with 18 bases in between. The CDR3 spans 16 residues. The CDR3 sequence: CASSPSLGGWNTEAFF. In DNA form, the CDR3 reads TGTGCCAGCAGCCCCTCTTTGGGGGGATGGAACACTGAAGCTTTCTTT.

This clonotype was detected only a few times. The chain is built from TRBV3-1 and TRBJ2-7; D gene ambiguous. This CDR3 comprises 15 residues. The germline V and J ends were trimmed by 1 base and 3 bases, with 13 bases remaining between them. From germline, CDR1 is LGHDT and CDR2 YNNKEL (reference sequence). CDR3 residues: CASSQGAASDYEQYF. DNA of the CDR3: TGTGCCAGCAGCCAAGGGGCAGCGAGCGACTACGAGCAGTACTTC.

This clonotype was found a few times. This chain uses TRBV7-2 with TRBJ2-1; 7 bases are a match to TRBD2. The length of the CDR3 is 16 residues. Trimming at V came to 4 bases and at J to 0 bases, leaving 6 bases not matched to a gene. Germline V gives CDR1 SGHTA, CDR2 FQGNSA. The CDR3 DNA reads as TGTGCCAGCAGCTCAAAGCGGGGTAGCTCCTACAATGAGCAGTTCTTC. This gives the protein CASSSKRGSSYNEQFF.

This clonotype was found a few times. The chain has TRBV10-3 and TRBJ2-5; 8 positions agree with TRBD1. V was clipped by 5 bases and J by 5 bases; unmatched bases: 7. The CDR3 sequence is 14 residues long. The germline gives CDR1 ENHRY, CDR2 SYGVKD. The CDR3 DNA is TGTGCCATCAGTACCGCAGGGGGCCAGGAGACCCAGTACTTC. Translating it yields CAISTAGGQETQYF.

A note on this clonotype: Being one base from a much bigger clone, this may be a read error. The CDR3 DNA follows: TGTGCCAGCAGCTTAGAACTAATCACAGATACGCAGTATTTT. Translation gives CASSLELITDTQYF. The chain uses TRBV7-6 and TRBJ2-3, with D unclear. The V and J ends lost 1 base and 2 bases respectively, with 7 bases between them. There are 14 residues in the CDR3. In germline, CDR1 is SGHVS, CDR2 FNYEAQ.

The chain has TRBV9 and TRBJ2-5; D is possibly TRBD1 or TRBD2 (7 bases each). The DNA end is a closer match to TRBJ2-7, so the J assignment may be wrong. CDR3 size: 16 residues. Germline CDR1 and CDR2: SGDLS and YYNGEE. The CDR3 coding sequence is TGTGCCAGCAGCGTAGGAGCGGGACAGCCCTTCTCCGAGCAGTACTTC. Its translation: CASSVGAGQPFSEQYF.